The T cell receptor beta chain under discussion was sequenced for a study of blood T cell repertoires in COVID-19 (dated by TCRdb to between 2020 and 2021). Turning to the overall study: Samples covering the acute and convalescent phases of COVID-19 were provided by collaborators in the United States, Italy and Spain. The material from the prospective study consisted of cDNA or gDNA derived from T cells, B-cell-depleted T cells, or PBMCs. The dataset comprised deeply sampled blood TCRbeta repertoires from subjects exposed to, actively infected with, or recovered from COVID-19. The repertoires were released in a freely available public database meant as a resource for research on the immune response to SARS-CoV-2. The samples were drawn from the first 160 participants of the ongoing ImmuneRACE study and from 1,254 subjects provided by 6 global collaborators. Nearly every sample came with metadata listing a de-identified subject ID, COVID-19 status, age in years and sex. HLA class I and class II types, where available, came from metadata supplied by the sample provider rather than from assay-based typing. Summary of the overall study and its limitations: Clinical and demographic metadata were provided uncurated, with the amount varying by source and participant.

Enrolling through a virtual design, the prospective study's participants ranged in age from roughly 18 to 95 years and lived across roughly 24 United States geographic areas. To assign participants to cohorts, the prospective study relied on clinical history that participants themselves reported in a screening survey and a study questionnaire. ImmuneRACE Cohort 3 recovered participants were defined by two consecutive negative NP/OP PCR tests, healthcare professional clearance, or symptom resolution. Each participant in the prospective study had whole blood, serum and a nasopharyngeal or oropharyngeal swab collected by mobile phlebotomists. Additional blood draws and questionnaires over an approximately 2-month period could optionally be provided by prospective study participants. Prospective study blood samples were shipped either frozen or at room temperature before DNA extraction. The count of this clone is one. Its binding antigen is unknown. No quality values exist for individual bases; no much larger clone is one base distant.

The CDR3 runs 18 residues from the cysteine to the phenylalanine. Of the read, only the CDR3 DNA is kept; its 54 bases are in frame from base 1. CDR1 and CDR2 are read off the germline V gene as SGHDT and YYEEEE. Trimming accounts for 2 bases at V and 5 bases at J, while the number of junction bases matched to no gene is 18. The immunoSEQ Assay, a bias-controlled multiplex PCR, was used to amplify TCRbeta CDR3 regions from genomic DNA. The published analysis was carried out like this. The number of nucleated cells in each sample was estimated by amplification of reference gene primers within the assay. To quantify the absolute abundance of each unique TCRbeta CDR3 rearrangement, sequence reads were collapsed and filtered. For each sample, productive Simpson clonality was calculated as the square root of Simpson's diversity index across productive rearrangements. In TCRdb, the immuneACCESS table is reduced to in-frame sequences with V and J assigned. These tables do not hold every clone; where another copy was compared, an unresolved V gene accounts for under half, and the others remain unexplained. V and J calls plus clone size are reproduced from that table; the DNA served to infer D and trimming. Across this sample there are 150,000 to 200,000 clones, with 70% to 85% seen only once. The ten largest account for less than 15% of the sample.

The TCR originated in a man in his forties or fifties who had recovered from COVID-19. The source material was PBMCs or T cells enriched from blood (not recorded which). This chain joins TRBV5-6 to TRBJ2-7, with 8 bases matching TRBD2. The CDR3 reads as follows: CASSFWYSAGGLSDEQYF. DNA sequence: TGTGCCAGCAGCTTTTGGTATTCGGCGGGGGGCCTAAGCGACGAGCAGTACTTC.